These 20 T cell receptor beta chains came from one sample sequenced in a study of blood T cell repertoires in COVID-19. Clones were read by immunoSEQ multiplex PCR, and TCRdb kept only the in-frame ones, dropping some. This table has a few hundred thousand clones, approximately 90% appearing once. The sample was PBMCs or T cells enriched from blood (not recorded which). These receptor sequences come from a woman aged 45-60 years who had recovered from COVID-19.

This clone was counted once. The chain joins TRBV19 to TRBJ2-1; perhaps TRBD1 as D (8 bases). The germline V gene has CDR1 LNHDA and CDR2 SQIVND (reference sequence). The CDR3 is made up of 15 amino acids. Deletions cut 6 bases from V and 3 bases from J, with 15 bases between. CDR3 region: CASSQQGGIYNEQFF. CDR3 sequence (DNA): TGTGCCAGTAGCCAACAGGGGGGGATCTACAATGAGCAGTTCTTC.

V is TRBV3-1 (or the pseudogene TRBV3-2) and J is TRBJ1-2; TRBD1 aligns across 8 bases. V was pared by 2 bases and J by 7 bases, with 0 bases of the junction left unmatched. Per the germline V gene, CDR1 is LGHDT and CDR2 is YNNKEL (reference sequence). This CDR3 is built from 12 residues. The CDR3 DNA is TGTGCCAGCAGCCAACAGGGGGCTGGCTACACCTTC. As protein: CASSQQGAGYTF.

This clone was picked up one time. The chain links TRBV25-1 to TRBJ1-1, with D hard to call. The CDR3 consists of 15 residues. The ends were cut back, 5 bases at V and 2 bases at J, with 15 bases in the middle. The germline CDR1 and CDR2 sequences are MGHDK and SYGVNS. CDR3 in DNA: TGTGCCAGCAGTAGCCGGGGAAGTCTCAACACTGAAGCTTTCTTT. This gives the protein CASSSRGSLNTEAFF.

The chain recombines TRBV24-1 with TRBJ1-5, with unresolved D. CDR3 length: 13 amino acids. The ends were cut back, 9 bases at V and 0 bases at J, with 8 bases in the middle. CDR1 and CDR2 (germline): KGHDR, SFDVKD. This CDR3 reads CATAPGSNQPQHF. DNA for the CDR3: TGTGCCACCGCCCCGGGTAGCAATCAGCCCCAGCATTTT.

This clone was recorded only once. This chain connects TRBV11-3 to TRBJ2-3; D remains unclear. Between the trimmed V and J ends, which lost 5 bases and 2 bases, there was a span of 11 bases. CDR3 length: 14 amino acids. Germline assignment: CDR1 SGHNT and CDR2 YENEEA. The CDR3 is CASSGPYITDTQYF. In nucleotides, the CDR3 is TGTGCCAGCAGCGGCCCGTATATCACAGATACGCAGTATTTT. The entire variable domain, with the rest obtained from reference TRBV11-3 and TRBJ2-3, is as follows: EAGVVQSPRYKIIEKKQPVAFWCNPISGHNTLYWYLQNLGQGPELLIRYENEEAVDDSQLPKDRFSAERLKGVDSTLKIQPAELGDSAVYLCASSGPYITDTQYFGPGTRLTVL.

This chain uses TRBV29-1 with TRBJ2-3, with 11 bases identical to TRBD2. J lost 2 bases, V lost 3 bases, and 10 bases had no gene match. CDR1 SQVTM and CDR2 ANQGSEA come from the germline V gene. The CDR3 length is 17 residues. The CDR3 loop reads CSVERGTSGGHTDTQYF. For the CDR3, the DNA is TGCAGCGTTGAGAGGGGCACTAGCGGGGGCCACACAGATACGCAGTATTTT.

The chain uses TRBV6-5 and TRBJ1-2, with TRBD1 as a possible D gene (6 bases). The V gene's germline CDR1 is MNHEY and CDR2 SVGAGI. V gave up 2 bases and J gave up 8 bases, with 18 bases separating them. This CDR3 is 15 amino acids long. The CDR3: CASSYGPGTGYGYTF. In DNA form, the CDR3 reads TGTGCCAGCAGTTACGGACCCGGTACAGGGTACGGCTACACCTTC.

The chain uses TRBV27 and TRBJ2-5; maybe TRBD1 (5 bases). Germline CDR1 MNHEY, CDR2 SMNVEV (reference sequence). Trimming removed 6 bases from V and 5 bases from J, with 13 bases in between. This CDR3 is 13 amino acids long. This CDR3 reads CASRKQVLETQYF. The CDR3 bases are TGTGCCAGCAGAAAACAGGTTTTGGAGACCCAGTACTTC.

The rearrangement uses TRBV19 and TRBJ1-5; a possible D gene is TRBD1 (5 bases). This CDR3 is built from 14 residues. Germline V gene sequence: CDR1 LNHDA, CDR2 SQIVND (reference sequence). V lost 3 bases, J lost 6 bases, and 12 bases lay in between. CDR3 nucleotides: TGTGCCAGTAGTATCCCAAGTGGGGCTCAGCCCCAGCATTTT. Protein: CASSIPSGAQPQHF.

V is TRBV28 and J is TRBJ1-6; D remains ambiguous. This CDR3 spans 15 amino acids. Germline CDR1 reads MDHEN; CDR2 reads SYDVKM. V dropped 3 bases and J dropped 7 bases, with 13 bases sitting between them. CDR3 bases: TGTGCCAGCAGTTTTGCTTGGAGGAGCAATTCACCCCTCCACTTT. Its translation is CASSFAWRSNSPLHF. The full variable domain, with the rest looked up from reference TRBV28 and TRBJ1-6, is DVKVTQSSRYLVKRTGEKVFLECVQDMDHENMFWYRQDPGLGLRLIYFSYDVKMKEKGDIPEGYSVSREKKERFSLILESASTNQTSMYLCASSFAWRSNSPLHFGNGTRLTVT.

The table lists this clone with a count of one. This may arise from a read error, as a much more abundant clone is one base away. The same CDR3 can be traced to other DNA sequences in this sample. The chain has TRBV10-3 and TRBJ2-5, with D uncertain. This CDR3 region has 15 residues. Trimming took 0 bases from V and 4 from J, leaving 12 bases between them. Looked up from germline, CDR1 is ENHRY and CDR2 is SYGVKD. The CDR3, as DNA: TGTGCCATCAGTGAGTCAGATAAGCCGGGAGAGACCCAGTACTTC. Encoded protein: CAISESDKPGETQYF.

The rearrangement joins TRBV5-6 to TRBJ1-2, with D uncertain. Trimming stripped 4 bases from V and 0 bases from J, with 4 bases between. This CDR3 region has 12 residues. Looked up from germline, CDR1 is SGHDT and CDR2 is YYEEEE. The CDR3: CASSLTNYGYTF. The CDR3 DNA is TGTGCCAGCAGCCTTACTAACTATGGCTACACCTTC.

J is TRBJ2-5 and V is TRBV5-4, with TRBD2 identical over 16 bases. Germline-derived CDR1 and CDR2 are SGHNT and YYREEE (reference sequence). J was trimmed by 5 bases and V by 3 bases; bases with no gene match: 7. CDR3 length equals 17 residues. CDR3 region: CASSSGTSGGALETQYF. CDR3 sequence (DNA): TGTGCCAGCAGCTCGGGGACTAGCGGGGGGGCCCTTGAGACCCAGTACTTC.

The genes are TRBV7-6 and TRBJ1-4; D call uncertain. Trimming stripped 3 bases from V and 4 bases from J, with 21 bases between. The germline gives CDR1 SGHVS, CDR2 FNYEAQ. The CDR3 is 18 amino acids. DNA for the CDR3: TGTGCCAGCAGCTTCACACCCGCAGAGGACTCATTTAATGAAAAACTGTTTTTT. Translation: CASSFTPAEDSFNEKLFF.

The chain joins TRBV7-2 to TRBJ2-1; 15 positions match TRBD2. The CDR3 extends over 15 amino acids. CDR1 and CDR2 from the germline V gene are SGHTA and FQGNSA. Unmatched junction bases numbered 6, after V lost 6 bases and J lost 9 bases. The CDR3 protein is CASSWTSGGAGEQFF. CDR3 in DNA: TGTGCCAGCAGTTGGACTAGCGGGGGGGCGGGTGAGCAGTTCTTC.

The rearrangement joins TRBV7-2 to TRBJ2-2; weak D call: TRBD2 (6 bases). CDR1 is SGHTA and CDR2 is FQGNSA in the germline V gene. V lost 5 bases, J lost 8 bases, and 12 bases lay in between. The CDR3 runs 13 residues. The CDR3 loop reads CASSPEGTGELFF. The CDR3 DNA sequence: TGTGCCAGCAGCCCGGAGGGTACAGGGGAGCTGTTTTTT.

The rearrangement joins TRBV5-4 to TRBJ1-2, with D uncertain. Trimming took off 0 bases at V and 4 bases at J, with 10 bases between the two ends. Germline assignment: CDR1 SGHNT and CDR2 YYREEE (reference sequence). The CDR3 length is 14 residues. CDR3 loop: CASSLGEVSYGYTF. DNA of the CDR3: TGTGCCAGCAGCTTGGGGGAGGTCTCCTATGGCTACACCTTC.

The table lists this clone with a count of one. Other DNA sequences in this sample translate to the same CDR3. This chain connects TRBV7-9 to TRBJ1-1, with D possibly being TRBD1 (5 bases). Germline V gene sequence: CDR1 SEHNR, CDR2 FQNEAQ (reference sequence). This CDR3 spans 12 amino acids. V was cut by 3 bases and J by 6 bases, with 8 bases left in between. In nucleotides, the CDR3 is TGTGCCAGCAGCTTTGGAGGGGCTGAAGCTTTCTTT. Protein sequence: CASSFGGAEAFF.

J is TRBJ2-1 and V is TRBV5-1; D might be TRBD2 (6 bases). The germline CDR1 and CDR2 sequences are SGHRS and YFSETQ. Deletions cut 0 bases from V and 9 bases from J, with 19 bases between. The length of the CDR3 is 16 residues. The CDR3 spells CASSLERGLPAGEQFF. CDR3 bases: TGCGCCAGCAGCTTGGAACGGGGACTCCCGGCAGGTGAGCAGTTCTTC.

This chain links TRBV18 with TRBJ2-1, with D perhaps matching TRBD1 (6 bases). The CDR3 contains 16 residues. Germline V lookup: CDR1 KGHSH, CDR2 LQKENI. V lost 0 bases, J lost 6 bases, and 15 bases lay in between. This chain's CDR3 is CASSPPGWAGVNEQFF. CDR3 in DNA: TGTGCCAGCTCACCACCGGGTTGGGCAGGGGTCAATGAGCAGTTCTTC.